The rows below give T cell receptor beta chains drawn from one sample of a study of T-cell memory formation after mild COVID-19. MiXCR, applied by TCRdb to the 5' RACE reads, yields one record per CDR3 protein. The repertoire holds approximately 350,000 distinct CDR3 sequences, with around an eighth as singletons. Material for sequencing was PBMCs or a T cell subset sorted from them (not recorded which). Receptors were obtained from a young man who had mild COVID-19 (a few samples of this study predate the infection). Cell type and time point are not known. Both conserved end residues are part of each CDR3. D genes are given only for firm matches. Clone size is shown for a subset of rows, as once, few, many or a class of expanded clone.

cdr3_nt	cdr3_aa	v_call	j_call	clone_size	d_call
TGTGCCAGCAGCTTTGGGTTCACCGGGGAGCTGTTTTTT	CASSFGFTGELFF	TRBV7-2	TRBJ2-2	few	NA
TGTGCCAGCAGCTTAGGGCGTAGGGAGGAAAAACTGTTTTTT	CASSLGRREEKLFF	TRBV7-2	TRBJ1-4	few	NA
TGCGCCAGCAGCTCGACAGGGACTTACAATGAGCAGTTCTTC	CASSSTGTYNEQFF	TRBV5-1	TRBJ2-1	few	NA
TGCAGTGCTCGCTCAGGGAGTTCACCCCTCCACTTT	CSARSGSSPLHF	TRBV20-1	TRBJ1-6	few	NA
TGTGCCAGCAGCCCCCGGCGGGGATGGGAGACCCAGTACTTC	CASSPRRGWETQYF	TRBV9	TRBJ2-5	few	NA
TGTGCCAGCAGCCAAGATATGGTCCAGCCCCAGCATTTT	CASSQDMVQPQHF	TRBV3-1	TRBJ1-5	NA	NA
TGTGCCAGCAGCCAAGATATCGACGAGCAGTACTTC	CASSQDIDEQYF	TRBV3-1	TRBJ2-7	NA	NA
TGCGCCAGCAGCTGGGACGGACCTAACTATGGCTACACCTTC	CASSWDGPNYGYTF	TRBV5-1	TRBJ1-2	NA	NA
TGTGCCACCCAGGGGACAGGGAACACCGGGGAGCTGTTTTTT	CATQGTGNTGELFF	TRBV7-9	TRBJ2-2	NA	TRBD1
TGTGCCAGCAGCTCTACAGGGAATGAAGCTTTCTTT	CASSSTGNEAFF	TRBV7-2	TRBJ1-1	many	NA
TGCGCCAGCAGCCTCCGGACAGCACAGGGAGACAATGAGCAGTTCTTC	CASSLRTAQGDNEQFF	TRBV5-1	TRBJ2-1	NA	NA
TGCGCCAGCAGCTCGTCAGGGGGAACTGAAGCTTTCTTT	CASSSSGGTEAFF	TRBV4-1	TRBJ1-1	NA	TRBD1
TGTGCCAGCTCGCCGAGAGGGCCCCCCGCTAGCACAGATACGCAGTATTTT	CASSPRGPPASTDTQYF	TRBV18	TRBJ2-3	NA	NA
TGTGCCAGCAGCCGCGGACTCCTAAACACTGAAGCTTTCTTT	CASSRGLLNTEAFF	TRBV7-9	TRBJ1-1	many	NA
TGTGCCAGCAGTTCCCGCCTTCGTACTGAAGCTTTCTTT	CASSSRLRTEAFF	TRBV28	TRBJ1-1	NA	NA
TGTGCCAGCAGTTCCGGGACAGTCAATCAGCCCCAGCATTTT	CASSSGTVNQPQHF	TRBV6-2/TRBV6-3	TRBJ1-5	few	TRBD1
TGTGCCAGCAGCTACCAGGGATTTCGAAATGAGCAGTTCTTC	CASSYQGFRNEQFF	TRBV7-2	TRBJ2-1	few	NA
TGCGCCAGCAGCTTGGCTTCTAGTCACGGCTTCACAGATACGCAGTATTTT	CASSLASSHGFTDTQYF	TRBV5-1	TRBJ2-3	NA	NA
TGTGCCAGCAGTTTTCGGACAGGTTCTTACTCTGGAAACACCATATATTTT	CASSFRTGSYSGNTIYF	TRBV6-5	TRBJ1-3	few	TRBD1
TGCAGTGCTAGAGATCGGGATGATACGCAGTATTTT	CSARDRDDTQYF	TRBV20-1	TRBJ2-3	NA	NA
TGTGCCAGCAGCCGGGACAGCGGAGCCGTTGGCTACACCTTC	CASSRDSGAVGYTF	TRBV5-6	TRBJ1-2	NA	TRBD1
TGTGCCAGCAGCCCGGGAGCATCTGGAAACACCATATATTTT	CASSPGASGNTIYF	TRBV7-6	TRBJ1-3	NA	NA
TGCAGTGCTAGAGACTACCGGGACTCCTTAGCCAAAAACATTCAGTACTTC	CSARDYRDSLAKNIQYF	TRBV20-1	TRBJ2-4	NA	NA
TGTGCCAGCAGCTTAATTGGCGGGGGCCGAACAGATACGCAGTATTTT	CASSLIGGGRTDTQYF	TRBV7-9	TRBJ2-3	NA	NA
TGCGCCAGCAGCCAAGGCGCCGACAGGGGAGGCGCAGATACGCAGTATTTT	CASSQGADRGGADTQYF	TRBV4-1	TRBJ2-3	few	TRBD1
TGTGCCAGCAGTTTAGCAGGGGACGAGCAGTACTTC	CASSLAGDEQYF	TRBV12-3/TRBV12-4	TRBJ2-7	NA	NA
TGTGCCAGCAGTTACCGGTTTACTAACTATGGCTACACCTTC	CASSYRFTNYGYTF	TRBV6-5	TRBJ1-2	NA	NA
TGCGCCAGCAGACGACTACCCCTTACCTACGAGCAGTACTTC	CASRRLPLTYEQYF	TRBV5-1	TRBJ2-7	NA	NA
TGCGCCAGCAGCGGGGAGCGGGGGAGGACAGATACGCAGTATTTT	CASSGERGRTDTQYF	TRBV5-1	TRBJ2-3	NA	TRBD2
TGTGCCAGCAGCGGATACCGGGACAGTTACAGCACAGATACGCAGTATTTT	CASSGYRDSYSTDTQYF	TRBV9	TRBJ2-3	few	TRBD1
TGTGCCAGCAGCCGCCAGCCAGCAGATACGCAGTATTTT	CASSRQPADTQYF	TRBV14	TRBJ2-3	NA	NA
TGTGCCAGTAGTAACCTGCCCGGGGATACAGATACGCAGTATTTT	CASSNLPGDTDTQYF	TRBV19	TRBJ2-3	NA	NA
TGTGCCAGACTAGCGGGGGGTGGCAATGAGCAGTTCTTC	CARLAGGGNEQFF	TRBV6-4	TRBJ2-1	NA	TRBD2
TGTGCCAGCAGCTCAGCTACTACAGGCAACAATGAGCAGTTCTTC	CASSSATTGNNEQFF	TRBV5-6	TRBJ2-1	few	NA
TGTGCCAGCAGCTTAGGGTGGTCGGGGGGGCGGTACAATGAGCAGTTCTTC	CASSLGWSGGRYNEQFF	TRBV5-6	TRBJ2-1	NA	TRBD2
TGTGCCAGCAGTTCCGCCCCCGGAAAGAGGAGGCAGTACTTC	CASSSAPGKRRQYF	TRBV6-5	TRBJ2-7	NA	NA
TGTGCCAGCAGCCCACTCGTTACTTCACCCCTCCACTTT	CASSPLVTSPLHF	TRBV7-8	TRBJ1-6	NA	NA
TGTGCCAGCAGCTTAGGAGGTGGGACCACCGGGGAGCTGTTTTTT	CASSLGGGTTGELFF	TRBV7-2	TRBJ2-2	few	NA
TGCGCCAGCAGCCAAGAGACAGGGACCTCCTACGAGCAGTACTTC	CASSQETGTSYEQYF	TRBV4-1	TRBJ2-7	NA	TRBD1
TGTGCCAGCAGCAAGGGACATTACGGAAACACCATATATTTT	CASSKGHYGNTIYF	TRBV21-1	TRBJ1-3	many	NA
TGTGCCAGCTCTCTGAACGGACCAGGGTACACTGAAGCTTTCTTT	CASSLNGPGYTEAFF	TRBV18	TRBJ1-1	NA	NA
TGTGCCATCCGGTGGGGGCCCTCCGAGGATACGCAGTATTTT	CAIRWGPSEDTQYF	TRBV6-6	TRBJ2-3	few	NA
TGCAGTGCTACATCCCGGTGGGTTTTTGGCACTGAAGCTTTCTTT	CSATSRWVFGTEAFF	TRBV20-1	TRBJ1-1	NA	NA
TGTGCCAGCAGCTTAGAGTCCCGCCAGCCCCTGTTTTTT	CASSLESRQPLFF	TRBV7-2	TRBJ1-4	few	NA
TGCAGTGCGAACCGACAGGGTGGCACTGAAGCTTTCTTT	CSANRQGGTEAFF	TRBV20-1	TRBJ1-1	few	TRBD1
TGCGCCAGCAGCACCGGACAGAACCTACTGGGCTACACCTTC	CASSTGQNLLGYTF	TRBV5-1	TRBJ1-2	NA	NA
TGCGCCAGCAGCTCCCCGGGCTTCGATGGCTACACCTTC	CASSSPGFDGYTF	TRBV5-1	TRBJ1-2	few	NA
TGTGCCAGCAGTTTGGGGGAGGGCCGAGCCCAGCATTTT	CASSLGEGRAQHF	TRBV27	TRBJ1-5	few	NA
TGTGCCAGCAGCTTTACAGGGGGCGCGGGTACGCAGTATTTT	CASSFTGGAGTQYF	TRBV7-2	TRBJ2-3	many	TRBD1
TGTGCCAGCAGCGGTACAGGGGGTAATTCACCCCTCCACTTT	CASSGTGGNSPLHF	TRBV9	TRBJ1-6	few	TRBD1
TGTGCCAGCTTTTCGACTAGCGGGGATACGCAGTATTTT	CASFSTSGDTQYF	TRBV2	TRBJ2-3	NA	TRBD2
TGTGCCAGCAATTGGGAACAGGGGCTCGGGGAGCTGTTTTTT	CASNWEQGLGELFF	TRBV2	TRBJ2-2	few	TRBD1
TGCGCCAGCAGCGAAAGGGGGTCTAGGTTGGATACGCAGTATTTT	CASSERGSRLDTQYF	TRBV4-1	TRBJ2-3	few	NA
TGTGCCACCAGTGATCCGGGACAGGGTAGCACAGATACGCAGTATTTT	CATSDPGQGSTDTQYF	TRBV24-1	TRBJ2-3	few	TRBD1
TGTGCCAGCTCTCACAGGGGGTCCGGTCTGGGTGGCTACACCTTC	CASSHRGSGLGGYTF	TRBV27	TRBJ1-2	few	TRBD1
TGCGCCAGCAGCTTGGGAACTGGGACAGGTTTTGGGAATGAGCAGTTCTTC	CASSLGTGTGFGNEQFF	TRBV5-1	TRBJ2-1	few	TRBD1
TGCGCCAGCAGCTTCGACCCTATTAGCACAGATACGCAGTATTTT	CASSFDPISTDTQYF	TRBV5-1	TRBJ2-3	NA	NA
TGTGCCAGTAGTAGCCCCTTTGCTAGGACAGGGGCCTATGGCTACACCTTC	CASSSPFARTGAYGYTF	TRBV19	TRBJ1-2	NA	TRBD1
TGCGCCAGCAGCCAAGGCCTCCTGGGGGGGACTGAAGCTTTCTTT	CASSQGLLGGTEAFF	TRBV4-1	TRBJ1-1	NA	NA
TGTGCCAGCAGCCTCAACGCTGGGGACACCATATATTTT	CASSLNAGDTIYF	TRBV14	TRBJ1-3	few	NA